What follows are 23 T cell receptor beta chains derived from one specimen sequenced in a study of T cell clonotyping in hematopoietic cell transplantation. The protocol was immunoSEQ multiplex PCR, while the TCRdb copy is restricted to in-frame clones and leaves out a portion. Of roughly 14,000 clones listed, roughly 85% are singletons. Material: peripheral blood mononuclear cells. The receptor set was obtained from a middle-aged woman in good health. Some clones in this sample may be carry-over from other donors' samples.

The chain uses TRBV7-2 and TRBJ2-7; 7 bases agree with TRBD2. This CDR3 has 14 residues. J lost 5 bases, V lost 3 bases, and 7 bases had no gene match. CDR1 is SGHTA and CDR2 is FQGNSA in the germline V gene. The CDR3, as DNA: TGTGCCAGCAGCTTCCGCGGGAGAATCGACGAGCAGTACTTC. Amino acids: CASSFRGRIDEQYF.

Only a few counts were recorded for this clone. The genes are TRBV7-2 and TRBJ2-3; D gene uncertain. CDR1 is SGHTA and CDR2 is FQGNSA in the germline V gene. The CDR3 runs 14 residues. The V gene lost 2 bases and the J gene lost 0 bases, with 6 bases spanning the gap. The DNA of the CDR3 is TGTGCCAGCAGCTTACTAGGCAGCACAGATACGCAGTATTTT. It yields the protein CASSLLGSTDTQYF.

V usage is TRBV4-3 and J usage is TRBJ2-1; D is undetermined. CDR1 and CDR2 from the germline V gene are LGHNA and YSLEER. This CDR3 has 15 residues. V was clipped by 0 bases and J by 4 bases, with 10 bases between them. Here the CDR3 reads CASSQDPGTYNEQFF. The CDR3 DNA follows: TGCGCCAGCAGCCAAGATCCCGGCACTTACAATGAGCAGTTCTTC.

The rearrangement links TRBV7-2 to TRBJ1-3; no definite D call. CDR1 and CDR2 (germline): SGHTA, FQGNSA. V gave up 3 bases and J gave up 2 bases, with 11 bases separating them. The CDR3 runs 15 residues. CDR3 loop: CASSFNRDPGNTIYF. The CDR3 DNA is TGTGCCAGCAGCTTTAACCGGGATCCTGGAAACACCATATATTTT. The full variable domain, completed using reference TRBV7-2 and TRBJ1-3, is GAGVSQSPSNKVTEKGKDVELRCDPISGHTALYWYRQSLGQGLEFLIYFQGNSAPDKSGLPSDRFSAERTGGSVSTLTIQRTQQEDSAVYLCASSFNRDPGNTIYFGEGSWLTVV.

The chain joins TRBV7-9 to TRBJ2-5; D ambiguous. In germline, CDR1 is SEHNR, CDR2 FQNEAQ (reference sequence). The germline V and J ends were trimmed by 3 bases and 4 bases, with 9 bases remaining between them. CDR3 length: 13 amino acids. The CDR3 DNA reads TGTGCCAGCAGCTTCTGGAACGGAGAGACCCAGTACTTC. It translates to CASSFWNGETQYF.

V usage is TRBV29-1 and J usage is TRBJ1-1; no clear D. The CDR3 has 12 amino acids. V was cut by 1 base and J by 5 bases, with 8 bases left in between. Germline assignment: CDR1 SQVTM and CDR2 ANQGSEA. The CDR3 DNA sequence: TGCAGCGTTGAAGGGCGAGGGACTGAAGCTTTCTTT. This gives the protein CSVEGRGTEAFF.

The V call is TRBV19, the J call TRBJ2-1; the match to TRBD1 covers 9 bases. Germline values: CDR1 LNHDA, CDR2 SQIVND (reference sequence). This CDR3 is 15 amino acids long. J was trimmed by 3 bases and V by 6 bases; bases with no gene match: 6. CDR3 DNA: TGTGCCAGTAGGTTGGACAGGGGTATCTACAATGAGCAGTTCTTC. This sequence encodes CASRLDRGIYNEQFF.

This rearrangement joins TRBV2 to TRBJ2-1; D is perhaps TRBD2 (6 bases). The germline V and J ends were trimmed by 2 bases and 1 base, with 9 bases remaining between them. Germline CDR1 is SNHLY and CDR2 is FYNNEI. The CDR3 runs to 15 residues. CDR3 in amino acids: CASSESRGSYNEQFF. CDR3 in DNA: TGTGCCAGCAGTGAAAGCCGGGGGTCCTACAATGAGCAGTTCTTC.

V usage is TRBV6-5 and J usage is TRBJ2-7, with 8 nucleotides matching TRBD1. The CDR3 contains 15 residues. Germline CDR1 reads MNHEY; CDR2 reads SVGAGI. The trim removed 6 bases at V and 0 bases at J, leaving 7 bases unmatched. DNA of the CDR3: TGTGCCAGCAGCCGACAGGGGTTAAGCTCCTACGAGCAGTACTTC. Its protein product is CASSRQGLSSYEQYF.

This clone was seen just once. The V and J genes are TRBV5-6 and TRBJ1-1; D unclear. Looked up from germline, CDR1 is SGHDT and CDR2 is YYEEEE. The CDR3 totals 13 residues. V was clipped by 4 bases and J by 12 bases, with 19 bases between them. This CDR3 reads CASSLGRQWLPFF. In DNA form, the CDR3 reads TGTGCCAGCAGCCTGGGCCGCCAGTGGCTCCCTTTCTTT.

V and J are TRBV7-9 and TRBJ1-2; D remains ambiguous. Germline CDR1 and CDR2: SEHNR and FQNEAQ (reference sequence). The V and J ends lost 8 bases and 2 bases respectively, with 12 bases between them. The CDR3 totals 13 residues. CDR3 sequence (DNA): TGTGCCAGCTCACGAGGCGGCAACTATGGCTACACCTTC. Encoded protein: CASSRGGNYGYTF. Using reference TRBV7-9 and TRBJ1-2 for the parts outside the CDR3, the full variable domain is DTGVSQNPRHKITKRGQNVTFRCDPISEHNRLYWYRQTLGQGPEFLTYFQNEAQLEKSRLLSDRFSAERPKGSFSTLEIQRTEQGDSAMYLCASSRGGNYGYTFGSGTRLTVV.

The chain joins TRBV11-2 to TRBJ2-7; maybe TRBD1 (8 bases). Deletions cut 3 bases from V and 3 bases from J, with 12 bases between. The CDR3 extends over 14 amino acids. In germline, CDR1 is SGHAT, CDR2 FQNNGV. The chain's CDR3 is CASSLDRDYYEQYF. The CDR3 DNA sequence: TGTGCCAGCAGCTTGGACAGGGACTACTACGAGCAGTACTTC.

The sample holds one count of this clone. V gene TRBV7-6 combines with J gene TRBJ2-1, with TRBD2 matching 9 bases. Losses at the gene ends were 1 base for V and 8 bases for J; bases not matched to a gene: 9. The CDR3 contains 16 residues. Germline lookup yields CDR1 SGHVS and CDR2 FNYEAQ. The CDR3 protein is CASSLEAGGLVDEQFF. Here the CDR3 DNA reads TGTGCCAGCAGCTTAGAGGCGGGGGGGCTAGTGGATGAGCAGTTCTTC.

The chain uses TRBV30 and TRBJ1-2, with 9 bases fitting TRBD1. Trimming took 4 bases from V and 3 from J; bases not matched to a gene: 18. The CDR3 is made up of 18 amino acids. CDR1 GTSNPN and CDR2 SVGIG come from the germline V gene (reference sequence). CDR3 sequence reads: CAWTKWWETGGADYGYTF. CDR3 bases: TGTGCCTGGACCAAATGGTGGGAAACAGGGGGCGCCGACTATGGCTACACCTTC.

The J gene is TRBJ1-5, the V gene TRBV30; D remains unclear. The CDR3 contains 16 residues. V gave up 0 bases and J gave up 0 bases, with 12 bases separating them. CDR1 and CDR2 from the germline V gene are GTSNPN and SVGIG (reference sequence). This chain's CDR3 is CAWSVRQSTSNQPQHF. The CDR3 nucleotides read TGTGCCTGGAGTGTACGTCAGTCAACTAGCAATCAGCCCCAGCATTTT.

With respect to this clone: Other nucleotide sequences from this sample produce the same CDR3. This rearrangement joins TRBV5-1 to TRBJ1-5; D possibly corresponds to TRBD1 (6 bases). This CDR3 has 14 residues. Germline lookup yields CDR1 SGHRS and CDR2 YFSETQ. Deletions cut 2 bases from V and 4 bases from J, with 10 bases between. The CDR3 is CASSLGTPNQPQHF. Here the CDR3 DNA reads TGCGCCAGCAGCTTAGGGACACCTAATCAGCCCCAGCATTTT.

This rearrangement joins TRBV4-1 to TRBJ2-7; possibly TRBD2 for D (6 bases). The germline V and J ends were trimmed by 2 bases and 4 bases, with 15 bases remaining between them. The germline V gene has CDR1 MGHRA and CDR2 YSYEKL. This CDR3 has 15 amino acids. The chain's CDR3 is CASSQLDAAGYEQYF. CDR3 DNA sequence: TGCGCCAGCAGCCAACTTGACGCGGCGGGGTACGAGCAGTACTTC.

This chain links TRBV4-2 with TRBJ1-2, with D perhaps TRBD1 (5 bases). The germline V gene encodes CDR1 LGHNA and CDR2 YNFKEQ. Trimming pared 1 base from V and 0 bases from J, leaving 12 bases between. This CDR3 comprises 16 residues. CDR3 DNA sequence: TGTGCCAGCAGCCAAGTTTCAGGGAACCCTAACTATGGCTACACCTTC. Translating it yields CASSQVSGNPNYGYTF.

V is TRBV28 and J is TRBJ2-2, with 7 positions matching TRBD2. The CDR3 has 15 amino acids. Germline-derived CDR1 and CDR2 are MDHEN and SYDVKM. Germline trimming cut 3 bases from V and 7 bases from J; bases unmatched to any gene: 8. This CDR3 is CASSFPGGRVGELFF. Here the CDR3 DNA reads TGTGCCAGCAGTTTCCCGGGGGGAAGGGTCGGGGAGCTGTTTTTT.

The chain combines TRBV19 with TRBJ2-3, with 7 nucleotides matching TRBD2. The length of the CDR3 is 13 residues. The trim removed 5 bases at V and 2 bases at J, leaving 1 base unmatched. Germline lookup yields CDR1 LNHDA and CDR2 SQIVND (reference sequence). CDR3 in DNA: TGTGCCAGTAGTCGACTAGCCACAGATACGCAGTATTTT. It translates to CASSRLATDTQYF.

The chain joins TRBV6-1 to TRBJ1-3; D gene uncertain. Germline loops: CDR1 MNHNS, CDR2 SASEGT. This CDR3 comprises 12 residues. V shed 3 bases and J shed 2 bases, with 2 bases lying between them. The CDR3: CASSETGNTIYF. The CDR3 nucleotides are TGTGCCAGCAGTGAGACTGGAAACACCATATATTTT.

V is TRBV6-5 and J is TRBJ1-1; tentatively, D is TRBD1 (6 bases). V lost 4 bases and J lost 0, with 15 bases in between. The CDR3 is 16 amino acids. Germline V gene data show CDR1 as MNHEY and CDR2 as SVGAGI. In DNA, the CDR3 is TGTGCCAGCAGTTTCGGACAGTCCTACATGAACACTGAAGCTTTCTTT. It specifies CASSFGQSYMNTEAFF.

The chain has TRBV4-2 and TRBJ2-3; D possibly corresponds to TRBD1 (6 bases). Looked up from germline, CDR1 is LGHNA and CDR2 is YNFKEQ. V was pared by 7 bases and J by 0 bases, with 8 bases between. The CDR3 is 13 residues long. The CDR3 DNA is TGTGCCAGCAATAGGGGGAGCACAGATACGCAGTATTTT. Amino acids: CASNRGSTDTQYF.